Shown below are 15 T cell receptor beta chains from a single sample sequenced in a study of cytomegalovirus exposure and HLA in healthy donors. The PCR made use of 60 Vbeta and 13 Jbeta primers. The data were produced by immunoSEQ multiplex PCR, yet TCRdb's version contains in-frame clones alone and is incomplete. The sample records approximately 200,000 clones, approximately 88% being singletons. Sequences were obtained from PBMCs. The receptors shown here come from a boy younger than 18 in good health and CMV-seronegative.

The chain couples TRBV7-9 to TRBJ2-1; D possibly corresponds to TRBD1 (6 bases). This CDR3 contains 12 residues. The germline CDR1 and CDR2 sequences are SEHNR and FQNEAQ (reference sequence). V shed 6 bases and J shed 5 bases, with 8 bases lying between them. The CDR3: CASSPGDNEQFF. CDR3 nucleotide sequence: TGTGCCAGCAGTCCAGGGGACAATGAGCAGTTCTTC.

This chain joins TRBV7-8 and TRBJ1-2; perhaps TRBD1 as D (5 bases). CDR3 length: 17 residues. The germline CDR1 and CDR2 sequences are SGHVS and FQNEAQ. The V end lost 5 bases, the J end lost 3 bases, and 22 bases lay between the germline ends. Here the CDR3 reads CASSGRDSLPFYYGYTF. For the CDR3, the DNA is TGTGCCAGCAGCGGCCGGGACTCCCTCCCCTTCTACTATGGCTACACCTTC.

This chain's CDR3 is CASRSGSKNEKLFF. In DNA, the CDR3 is TGTGCCAGCAGATCCGGGTCCAAAAATGAAAAACTGTTTTTT. The genes are TRBV6-5 and TRBJ1-4; D not certain. The germline V gene encodes CDR1 MNHEY and CDR2 SVGAGI. The CDR3 totals 14 residues. V lost 6 bases and J 5 bases, leaving 13 bases between the germline ends.

CDR3 sequence: CASSVPQGPSNEKLFF. The CDR3 DNA sequence: TGTGCCAGCAGTGTCCCACAGGGTCCCTCTAATGAAAAACTGTTTTTT. This chain joins TRBV25-1 and TRBJ1-4; TRBD1 is a possible D gene (6 bases). The V gene's germline CDR1 is MGHDK and CDR2 SYGVNS. The V end lost 4 bases, the J end lost 3 bases, and 15 bases lay between the germline ends. The CDR3 spans 16 residues.

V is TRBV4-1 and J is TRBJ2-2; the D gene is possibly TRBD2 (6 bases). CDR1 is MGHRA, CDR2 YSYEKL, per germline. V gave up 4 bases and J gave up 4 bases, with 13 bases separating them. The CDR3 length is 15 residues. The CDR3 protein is CASSPDRGVTGELFF. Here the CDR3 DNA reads TGCGCCAGCAGCCCGGACCGCGGGGTCACCGGGGAGCTGTTTTTT.

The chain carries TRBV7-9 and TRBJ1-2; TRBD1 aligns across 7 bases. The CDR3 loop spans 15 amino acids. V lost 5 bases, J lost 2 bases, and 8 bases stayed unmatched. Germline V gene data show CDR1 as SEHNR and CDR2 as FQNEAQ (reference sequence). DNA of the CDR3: TGTGCCAGCAGCGGACAGGAGGTACGGAACTATGGCTACACCTTC. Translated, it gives CASSGQEVRNYGYTF.

Here the CDR3 DNA reads TGTGCCTGGAGTGTAAACAGAAACACTGAAGCTTTCTTT. Its translation is CAWSVNRNTEAFF. V and J are TRBV30 and TRBJ1-1; D remains unclear. Germline loops: CDR1 GTSNPN, CDR2 SVGIG (reference sequence). CDR3 length equals 13 residues. V lost 0 bases, J lost 2 bases, and 7 bases lay in between.

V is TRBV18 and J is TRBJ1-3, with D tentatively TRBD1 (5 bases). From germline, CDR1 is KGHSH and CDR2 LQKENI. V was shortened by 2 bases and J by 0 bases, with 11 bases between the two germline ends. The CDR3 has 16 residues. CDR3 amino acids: CASSPAVGLSGNTIYF. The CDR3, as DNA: TGTGCCAGCTCACCAGCGGTGGGGCTCTCTGGAAACACCATATATTTT.

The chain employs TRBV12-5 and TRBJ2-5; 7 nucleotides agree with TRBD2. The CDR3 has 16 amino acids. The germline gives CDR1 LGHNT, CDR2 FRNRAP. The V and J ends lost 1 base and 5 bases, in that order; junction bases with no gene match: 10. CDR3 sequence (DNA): TGTGCTAGTGGTTTGGGGCGGGAGCTCGTGCGGGAGACCCAGTACTTC. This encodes CASGLGRELVRETQYF. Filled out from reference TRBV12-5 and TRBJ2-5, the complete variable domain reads DARVTQTPRHKVTEMGQEVTMRCQPILGHNTVFWYRQTMMQGLELLAYFRNRAPLDDSGMPKDRFSAEMPDATLATLKIQPSEPRDSAVYFCASGLGRELVRETQYFGPGTRLLVL.

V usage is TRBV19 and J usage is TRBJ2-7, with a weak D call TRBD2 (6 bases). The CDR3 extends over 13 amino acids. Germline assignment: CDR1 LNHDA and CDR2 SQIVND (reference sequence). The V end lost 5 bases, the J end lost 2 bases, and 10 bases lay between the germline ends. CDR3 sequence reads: CASSRREAYEQYF. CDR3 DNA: TGTGCCAGTAGTCGCAGGGAGGCCTACGAGCAGTACTTC.

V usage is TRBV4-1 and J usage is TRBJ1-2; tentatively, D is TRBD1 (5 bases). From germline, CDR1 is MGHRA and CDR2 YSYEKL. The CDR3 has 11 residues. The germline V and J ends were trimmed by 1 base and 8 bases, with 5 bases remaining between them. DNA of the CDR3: TGCGCCAGCAGCCAAGGGACAGGCTACACCTTC. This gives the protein CASSQGTGYTF.

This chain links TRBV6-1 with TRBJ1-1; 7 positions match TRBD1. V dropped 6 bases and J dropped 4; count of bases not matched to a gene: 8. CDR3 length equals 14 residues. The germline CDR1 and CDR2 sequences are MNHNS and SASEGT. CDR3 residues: CASSHASGGTEAFF. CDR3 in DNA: TGTGCCAGCAGCCACGCCTCAGGGGGCACTGAAGCTTTCTTT.

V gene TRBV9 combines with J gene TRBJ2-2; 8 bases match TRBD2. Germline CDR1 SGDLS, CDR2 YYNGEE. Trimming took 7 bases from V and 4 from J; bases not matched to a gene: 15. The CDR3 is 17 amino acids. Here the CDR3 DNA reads TGTGCCAGCGGTCGGGGGGAAGCGGGAGTTAGCACCGGGGAGCTGTTTTTT. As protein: CASGRGEAGVSTGELFF.

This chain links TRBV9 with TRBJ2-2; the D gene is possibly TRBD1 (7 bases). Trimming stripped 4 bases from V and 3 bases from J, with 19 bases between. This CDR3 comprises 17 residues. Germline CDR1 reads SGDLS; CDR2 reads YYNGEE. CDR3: CASSPHGGGRDTGELFF. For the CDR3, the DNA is TGTGCCAGCAGCCCCCATGGAGGGGGCAGGGACACCGGGGAGCTGTTTTTT. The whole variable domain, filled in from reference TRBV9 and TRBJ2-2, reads DSGVTQTPKHLITATGQRVTLRCSPRSGDLSVYWYQQSLDQGLQFLIQYYNGEERAKGNILERFSAQQFPDLHSELNLSSLELGDSALYFCASSPHGGGRDTGELFFGEGSRLTVL.

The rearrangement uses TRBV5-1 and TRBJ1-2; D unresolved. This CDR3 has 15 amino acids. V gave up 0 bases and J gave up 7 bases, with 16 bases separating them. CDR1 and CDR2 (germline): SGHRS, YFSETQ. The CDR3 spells CASSLDLSGPFGYTF. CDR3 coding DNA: TGCGCCAGCAGCTTGGACCTTTCGGGTCCATTTGGCTACACCTTC.